The clone carrying this T cell receptor beta chain was detected once. This entry is derived from a study of cytomegalovirus exposure and HLA in healthy donors. Researchers ran the PCR with 60 Vbeta and 13 Jbeta primers. The table came from immunoSEQ multiplex PCR; TCRdb's copy has only in-frame clones and leaves some out. Of approximately 150,000 clones in the sample, about 76% were seen once. Germline V gene sequence: CDR1 MNHEY, CDR2 SMNVEV (reference sequence). This CDR3 region has 12 residues. Trimming removed 7 bases at V and 4 bases at J, with 10 bases between. The sequence was obtained from a human donor in good health. V usage is TRBV27 and J usage is TRBJ1-2; D call uncertain. What was sequenced was PBMCs. CDR3 residues: CASTSDFYGYTF. Here the CDR3 DNA reads TGTGCCAGCACCTCGGACTTCTATGGCTACACCTTC.